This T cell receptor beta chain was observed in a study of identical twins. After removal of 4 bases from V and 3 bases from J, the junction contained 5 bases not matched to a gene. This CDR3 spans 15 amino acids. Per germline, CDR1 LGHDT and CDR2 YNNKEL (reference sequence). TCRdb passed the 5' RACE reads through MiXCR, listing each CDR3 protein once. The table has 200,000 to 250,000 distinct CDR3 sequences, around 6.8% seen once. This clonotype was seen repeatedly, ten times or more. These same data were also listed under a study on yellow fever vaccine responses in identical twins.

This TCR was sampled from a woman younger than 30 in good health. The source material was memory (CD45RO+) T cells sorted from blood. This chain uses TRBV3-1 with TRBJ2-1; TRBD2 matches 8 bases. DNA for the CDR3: TGTGCCAGCAGCCTCCCGGGGGGGGGCTACAATGAGCAGTTCTTC. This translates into CASSLPGGGYNEQFF.